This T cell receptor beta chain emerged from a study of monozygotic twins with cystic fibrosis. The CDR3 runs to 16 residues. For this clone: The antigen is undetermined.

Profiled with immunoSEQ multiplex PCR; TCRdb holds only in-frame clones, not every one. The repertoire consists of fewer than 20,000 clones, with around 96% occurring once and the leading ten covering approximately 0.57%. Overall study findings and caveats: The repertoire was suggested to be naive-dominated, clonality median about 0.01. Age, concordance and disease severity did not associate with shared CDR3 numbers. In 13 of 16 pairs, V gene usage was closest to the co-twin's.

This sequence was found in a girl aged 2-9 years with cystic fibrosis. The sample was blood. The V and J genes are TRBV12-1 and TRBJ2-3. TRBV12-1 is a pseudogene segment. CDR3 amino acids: CASSFVFGASMDTQYF. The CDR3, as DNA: TGTGCCAGCAGCTTTGTTTTCGGGGCGAGTATGGATACGCAGTATTTT.